This is a list of T cell receptor beta chains from one sample in a study of CD8 T cells in ankylosing spondylitis. TCRdb fed the 5' RACE reads into MiXCR, producing one record per CDR3 protein. The table shows more than 650,000 distinct CDR3 sequences, with 12% occurring only once. The sample comprised blood, either unsorted or a sorted T cell fraction (not recorded which). These receptors came from a male donor with ankylosing spondylitis. The CDR3 runs from the conserved cysteine through the conserved F or W. D genes are given only for firm matches. Clone size is not always given. Where it is, it says once, few, many or a class for expanded clones.

TRBV4-3	TRBJ2-3	NA	few	CASSQVSWGDADTQYF	TGCGCCAGCAGCCAAGTCTCGTGGGGGGACGCAGATACGCAGTATTTT
TRBV10-3	TRBJ2-2	NA	NA	CAITPGAANTGELFF	TGTGCCATCACCCCAGGGGCAGCGAACACCGGGGAGCTGTTTTTT
TRBV20-1	TRBJ2-5	TRBD2	few	CSALAGVEETQYF	TGCAGTGCTTTAGCGGGGGTGGAAGAGACCCAGTACTTC
TRBV28	TRBJ2-7	NA	few	CASSLYPFSYEQYF	TGTGCCAGCAGTTTATATCCCTTCTCCTACGAGCAGTACTTC
TRBV7-2	TRBJ2-2	NA	NA	CASRLTGRTGELFF	TGTGCCAGCAGACTTACAGGGCGCACCGGGGAGCTGTTTTTT
TRBV20-1	TRBJ2-7	TRBD1	NA	CSASGDRGFSEQYF	TGCAGTGCTAGTGGGGACAGGGGTTTCTCCGAGCAGTACTTC
TRBV5-8	TRBJ1-2	NA	few	CASSLRQGLLPNYGYTF	TGTGCCAGCAGCTTGCGGCAGGGACTACTTCCTAACTATGGCTACACCTTC
TRBV6-6	TRBJ2-7	NA	NA	CASSYQEPYEQYF	TGTGCCAGCAGTTACCAGGAGCCCTACGAGCAGTACTTC
TRBV7-9	TRBJ1-3	NA	few	CASSFDQGGNTIYF	TGTGCCAGCAGCTTCGACCAGGGAGGAAACACCATATATTTT
TRBV12-3/TRBV12-4	TRBJ1-4	NA	many	CASSVQANEKLFF	TGTGCCAGCAGTGTCCAGGCTAATGAAAAACTGTTTTTT
TRBV6-1	TRBJ2-1	TRBD2	NA	CASSAASGYNEQFF	TGTGCCAGCAGTGCCGCTAGCGGGTACAATGAGCAGTTCTTC
TRBV20-1	TRBJ2-7	TRBD2	many	CSARDIAGTDEQYF	TGCAGTGCTAGGGATATAGCGGGTACGGACGAGCAGTACTTC
TRBV4-2	TRBJ1-6	NA	few	CASSLVNGNSPLHF	TGTGCCAGCAGCTTAGTTAACGGGAATTCACCCCTCCACTTT
TRBV7-8	TRBJ2-3	TRBD2	few	CASSAGLAGGPDTQYF	TGTGCCAGCAGCGCTGGACTAGCGGGGGGTCCAGATACGCAGTATTTT
TRBV28	TRBJ1-4	NA	NA	CASSLSGLGEKLFF	TGTGCCAGCAGTTTATCAGGACTTGGCGAAAAACTGTTTTTT
TRBV7-6	TRBJ1-1	NA	many	CASGLEGGTEAFF	TGTGCCAGCGGGTTGGAGGGGGGGACTGAAGCTTTCTTT
TRBV12-3/TRBV12-4	TRBJ2-7	NA	NA	CASRGVNWGFSYEQYF	TGTGCCAGCAGAGGCGTCAATTGGGGGTTTTCCTACGAGCAGTACTTC
TRBV12-3/TRBV12-4	TRBJ2-1	NA	few	CASSLETSYNEQFF	TGTGCCAGCAGTCTAGAAACCTCCTACAATGAGCAGTTCTTC